These T cell receptor beta chains were read from a single sample in a study of Ad26.COV2.S vaccination and SARS-CoV-2 variants. Method: immunoSEQ multiplex PCR; TCRdb's copy keeps in-frame clones and lacks some. This sample has about 140,000 clones, with more than 80% found just once. The sequences come from peripheral blood, collected after recovery from COVID-19. All receptors derive from a human donor who had recovered from COVID-19. Each CDR3 is given with its conserved first and last residue. Fields, in order: V gene, J gene, D gene, clone size, CDR3 protein, CDR3 DNA. The D gene is left open where the match is weak. Clone size is stated in some rows and not others, as once, few, many or a class when expanded.

>TRBV7-9|TRBJ1-1|-|-
CASSFRGMNTEAFF
TGTGCCAGCAGCTTTCGGGGGATGAACACTGAAGCTTTCTTT
>TRBV19|TRBJ2-7|-|-
CASSIGLGQGPGEQYF
TGTGCCAGTAGTATCGGGTTGGGGCAGGGCCCGGGCGAGCAGTACTTC
>TRBV6-5|TRBJ1-2|TRBD1|-
CASSSPDRTWGYTF
TGTGCCAGCAGTTCCCCGGACAGGACTTGGGGCTACACCTTC
>TRBV28|TRBJ1-1|TRBD1|-
CASSRRISTGQLNTEAFF
TGTGCCAGCAGTAGAAGGATTTCTACGGGACAGTTGAACACTGAAGCTTTCTTT
>TRBV7-2|TRBJ1-1|TRBD1|-
CASSSWAVRGQTEAFF
TGTGCCAGCAGCTCGTGGGCCGTCCGGGGACAGACTGAAGCTTTCTTT
>TRBV13|TRBJ2-3|TRBD2|once
CASSLRLATDTQYF
TGTGCCAGCAGCCTCAGACTAGCGACAGATACGCAGTATTTT
>TRBV25-1|TRBJ1-1|TRBD1|-
CASSEYKQGRNTEAFF
TGTGCCAGCAGTGAATATAAACAGGGGAGGAACACTGAAGCTTTCTTT
>TRBV6-5|TRBJ1-6|-|-
CASSFWRDSDSPLHF
TGTGCCAGCAGTTTTTGGAGAGATAGTGATTCACCCCTCCACTTT
>TRBV30|TRBJ1-1|TRBD1|-
CAWTRDSLNTEAFF
TGTGCCTGGACCAGGGACAGCTTGAACACTGAAGCTTTCTTT
>TRBV9|TRBJ2-3|TRBD1|-
CASSLGDRGRTDTQYF
TGTGCCAGCAGCCTGGGGGACAGGGGAAGAACAGATACGCAGTATTTT
>TRBV5-1|TRBJ1-6|TRBD1|few
CASSSQTGNPPLHF
TGCGCCAGCAGCTCCCAGACAGGGAACCCACCCCTCCACTTT
>TRBV6-5|TRBJ1-1|-|-
CASSYPESPEAFF
TGTGCCAGCAGTTACCCCGAGAGCCCTGAAGCTTTCTTT
>TRBV7-2|TRBJ1-1|-|-
CASSLGRGNTEAFF
TGTGCCAGCAGCTTAGGGCGGGGGAACACTGAAGCTTTCTTT
>TRBV19|TRBJ1-2|TRBD1|-
CASSGGAYGYTF
TGTGCCAGTTCAGGGGGCGCGTATGGCTACACCTTC
>TRBV30|TRBJ1-6|-|-
CAWSRGRDNSPLHF
TGTGCCTGGAGTCGTGGCAGGGATAATTCACCCCTCCACTTT
>TRBV7-2|TRBJ1-1|-|-
CASSLLGEGRTEAFF
TGTGCCAGCAGCTTATTAGGGGAAGGTCGGACTGAAGCTTTCTTT
>TRBV29-1|TRBJ2-1|-|-
CSVADGEQFF
TGCAGCGTTGCGGACGGTGAGCAGTTCTTC
>TRBV9|TRBJ1-5|TRBD1|-
CANTRTGMSNQPQHF
TGTGCCAACACCAGGACAGGGATGAGCAATCAGCCCCAGCATTTT
>TRBV7-9|TRBJ1-1|TRBD1|-
CASSQVPGQGLNTEAFF
TGTGCCAGCAGCCAAGTCCCGGGACAGGGGTTGAACACTGAAGCTTTCTTT
>TRBV6-5|TRBJ1-6|-|-
CASSYDIDRSNSPLHF
TGTGCCAGCAGTTACGATATCGATAGGAGTAATTCACCCCTCCACTTT
>TRBV27|TRBJ1-1|-|-
CASSSLSGTANTEAFF
TGTGCCAGCAGTTCCCTTTCCGGGACGGCAAACACTGAAGCTTTCTTT
>TRBV19|TRBJ1-1|-|few
CASPGGGRSTEAFF
TGTGCCAGTCCCGGGGGGGGGCGGAGCACTGAAGCTTTCTTT
>TRBV6-2/TRBV6-3|TRBJ1-1|-|-
CASSYSGSGFTEAFF
TGTGCCAGCAGTTACTCGGGGTCCGGCTTCACTGAAGCTTTCTTT
>TRBV30|TRBJ1-5|-|few
CAWSALSRDQPQHF
TGTGCCTGGAGTGCCTTGTCAAGGGATCAGCCCCAGCATTTT
>TRBV7-2|TRBJ1-2|TRBD1|-
CASSSHRGGYTF
TGTGCCAGCAGCTCCCACAGGGGTGGCTACACCTTC
>TRBV29-1|TRBJ1-3|-|-
CSVRGPSGNTIYF
TGCAGCGTCCGGGGCCCCTCTGGAAACACCATATATTTT
>TRBV7-2|TRBJ2-7|-|-
CASSLGSGNFYEQYF
TGTGCCAGCAGCTTAGGGTCAGGGAACTTTTACGAGCAGTACTTC
>TRBV9|TRBJ2-1|TRBD1|once
CASRKPGQGENEQFF
TGTGCCAGCAGAAAGCCGGGACAGGGAGAGAATGAGCAGTTCTTC
>TRBV28|TRBJ1-5|-|-
CASSFGGVGNQPQHF
TGTGCCAGCAGTTTTGGAGGGGTGGGCAATCAGCCCCAGCATTTT
>TRBV5-6|TRBJ1-1|-|-
CASSLYSEAFF
TGTGCCAGCAGCTTGTATTCCGAAGCTTTCTTT
>TRBV28|TRBJ2-2|-|-
CASRFTGELFF
TGTGCCAGCAGGTTCACCGGGGAGCTGTTTTTT
>TRBV7-9|TRBJ2-5|-|-
CASSLAGGQETQYF
TGTGCCAGCAGCTTAGCGGGGGGACAAGAGACCCAGTACTTC
>TRBV7-9|TRBJ1-4|-|-
CASSTPRGTIGEKLFF
TGTGCCAGCAGCACCCCCCGAGGGACTATAGGGGAAAAACTGTTTTTT
>TRBV3-1/TRBV3-2|TRBJ1-2|-|few
CASSEKGVYYGYTF
TGTGCCAGCAGCGAAAAGGGGGTTTACTATGGCTACACCTTC
>TRBV2|TRBJ1-1|-|-
CASTTDRLNTEAFF
TGTGCCAGCACTACGGACAGATTGAACACTGAAGCTTTCTTT